The clone carrying this TCR beta chain was observed a single time. These data come from a study of cytomegalovirus exposure and HLA in healthy donors. With 60 Vbeta and 13 Jbeta primers, the PCR was carried out. Sequenced by immunoSEQ multiplex PCR; TCRdb stores in-frame clones only, minus some. The table lists over 110,000 clones, around 78% of them singletons. What was sequenced was PBMCs. The origin of this receptor is a woman in her thirties or forties in good health and CMV-seropositive.

The CDR3 coding sequence is TGTGCCTGGAGCTCAGGGACTAGCACAGATACGCAGTATTTT. Encoded protein: CAWSSGTSTDTQYF. The gene calls are TRBV30 and TRBJ2-3, with a weak D call TRBD2 (6 bases). CDR1 GTSNPN and CDR2 SVGIG come from the germline V gene (reference sequence). V shed 3 bases and J shed 0 bases, with 10 bases lying between them. CDR3 length equals 14 residues. The variable domain in full, with the rest retrieved from reference TRBV30 and TRBJ2-3, is SQTIHQWPATLVQPVGSPLSLECTVEGTSNPNLYWYRQAAGRGLQLLFYSVGIGQISSEVPQNLSASRPQDRQFILSSKKLLLSDSGFYLCAWSSGTSTDTQYFGPGTRLTVL.